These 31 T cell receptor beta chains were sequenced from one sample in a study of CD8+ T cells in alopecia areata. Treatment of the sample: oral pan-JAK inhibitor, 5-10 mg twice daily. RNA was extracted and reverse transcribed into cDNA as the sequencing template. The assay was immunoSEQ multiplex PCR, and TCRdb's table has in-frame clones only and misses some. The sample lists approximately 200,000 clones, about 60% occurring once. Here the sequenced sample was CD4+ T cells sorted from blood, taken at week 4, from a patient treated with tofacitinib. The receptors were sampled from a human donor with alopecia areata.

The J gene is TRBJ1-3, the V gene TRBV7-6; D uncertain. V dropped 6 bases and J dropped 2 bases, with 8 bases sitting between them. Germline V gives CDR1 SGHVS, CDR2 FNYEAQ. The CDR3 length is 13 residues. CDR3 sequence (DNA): TGTGCCAGCAGTCTAAGCACTGGAAACACCATATATTTT. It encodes CASSLSTGNTIYF.

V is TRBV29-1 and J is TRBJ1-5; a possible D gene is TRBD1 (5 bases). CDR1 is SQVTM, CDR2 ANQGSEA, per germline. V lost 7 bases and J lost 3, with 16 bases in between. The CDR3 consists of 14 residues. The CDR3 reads CSAKGSGLNQPQHF. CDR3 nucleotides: TGCAGCGCCAAGGGTTCAGGGCTCAATCAGCCCCAGCATTTT.

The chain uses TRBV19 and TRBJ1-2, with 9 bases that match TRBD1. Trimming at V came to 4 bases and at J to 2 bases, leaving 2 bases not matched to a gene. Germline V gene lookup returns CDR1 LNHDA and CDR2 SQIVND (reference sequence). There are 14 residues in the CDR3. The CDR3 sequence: CASSTDRGNYGYTF. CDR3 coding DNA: TGTGCCAGTAGTACAGACAGGGGGAACTATGGCTACACCTTC.

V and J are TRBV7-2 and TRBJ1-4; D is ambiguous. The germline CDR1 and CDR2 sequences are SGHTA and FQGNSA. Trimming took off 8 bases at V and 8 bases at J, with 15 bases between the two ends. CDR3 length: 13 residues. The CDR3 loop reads CASSRVSYEKLFF. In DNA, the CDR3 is TGTGCCAGCTCGCGTGTCAGTTACGAAAAACTGTTTTTT.

The CDR3: CASSPGSAGVVETQYF. For the CDR3, the DNA is TGTGCCAGCAGCCCCGGGTCGGCGGGAGTGGTAGAGACCCAGTACTTC. This chain connects TRBV7-2 to TRBJ2-5, with 7 bases lining up with TRBD2. This CDR3 has 16 amino acids. The V gene end was trimmed by 5 bases and the J gene end by 4 bases; junction bases not matched to a gene: 13. Germline-derived CDR1 and CDR2 are SGHTA and FQGNSA.

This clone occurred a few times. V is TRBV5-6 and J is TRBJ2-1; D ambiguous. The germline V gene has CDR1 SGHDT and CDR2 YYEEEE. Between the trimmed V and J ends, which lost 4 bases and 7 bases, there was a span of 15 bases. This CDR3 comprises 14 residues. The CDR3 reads CASSTRLNPNEQFF. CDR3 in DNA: TGTGCCAGCAGCACAAGACTCAATCCAAATGAGCAGTTCTTC.

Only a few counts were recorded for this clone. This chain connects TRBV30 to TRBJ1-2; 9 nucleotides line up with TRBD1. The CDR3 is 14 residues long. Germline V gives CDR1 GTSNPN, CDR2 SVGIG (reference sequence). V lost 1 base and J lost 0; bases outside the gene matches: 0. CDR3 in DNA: TGTGCCTGGAGTGGGGACAGGGCTAACTATGGCTACACCTTC. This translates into CAWSGDRANYGYTF.

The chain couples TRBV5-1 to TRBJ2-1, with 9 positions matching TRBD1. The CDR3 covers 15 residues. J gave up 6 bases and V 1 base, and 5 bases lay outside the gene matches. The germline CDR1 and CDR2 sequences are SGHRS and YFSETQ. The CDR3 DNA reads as TGCGCCAGCAGCTTGAACAGGGGGCTGGTCAATGAGCAGTTCTTC. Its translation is CASSLNRGLVNEQFF.

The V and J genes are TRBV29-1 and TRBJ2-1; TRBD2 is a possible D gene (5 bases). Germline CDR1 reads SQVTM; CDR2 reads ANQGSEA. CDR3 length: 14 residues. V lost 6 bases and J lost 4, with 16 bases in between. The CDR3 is CSVLPRVGYNEQFF. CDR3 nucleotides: TGCAGCGTCCTGCCGCGGGTTGGGTACAATGAGCAGTTCTTC.

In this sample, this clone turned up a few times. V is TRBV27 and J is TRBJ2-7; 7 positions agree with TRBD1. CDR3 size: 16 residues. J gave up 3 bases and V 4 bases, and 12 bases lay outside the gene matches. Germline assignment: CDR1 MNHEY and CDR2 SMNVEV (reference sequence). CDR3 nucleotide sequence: TGTGCCAGCAGTTACTCCAGGGGGTCCCCGTTCTACGAGCAGTACTTC. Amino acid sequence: CASSYSRGSPFYEQYF.

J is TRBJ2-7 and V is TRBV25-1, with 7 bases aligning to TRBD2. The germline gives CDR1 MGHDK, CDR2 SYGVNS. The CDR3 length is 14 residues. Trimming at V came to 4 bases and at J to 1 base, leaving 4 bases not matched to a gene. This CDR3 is CASSASGISYEQYF. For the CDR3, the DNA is TGTGCCAGCAGTGCGAGCGGGATATCCTACGAGCAGTACTTC.

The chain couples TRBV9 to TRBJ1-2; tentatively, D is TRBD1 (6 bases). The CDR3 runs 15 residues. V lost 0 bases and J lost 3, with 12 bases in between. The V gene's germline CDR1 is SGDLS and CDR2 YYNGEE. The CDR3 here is CASSVGDTIDYGYTF. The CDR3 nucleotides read TGTGCCAGCAGCGTAGGGGACACCATAGACTATGGCTACACCTTC.

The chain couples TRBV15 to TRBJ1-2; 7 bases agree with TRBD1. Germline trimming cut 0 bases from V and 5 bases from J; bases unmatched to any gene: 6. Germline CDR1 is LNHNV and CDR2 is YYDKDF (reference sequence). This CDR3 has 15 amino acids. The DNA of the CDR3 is TGTGCCACCAGCAGAGATTCCACAGGGGCTTATGGCTACACCTTC. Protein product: CATSRDSTGAYGYTF.

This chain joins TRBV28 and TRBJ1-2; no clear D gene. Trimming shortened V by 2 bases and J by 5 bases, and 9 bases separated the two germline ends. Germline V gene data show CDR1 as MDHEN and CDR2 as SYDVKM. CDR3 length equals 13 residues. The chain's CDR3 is CASSLNGLYGYTF. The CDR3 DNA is TGTGCCAGCAGTTTAAACGGATTGTATGGCTACACCTTC.

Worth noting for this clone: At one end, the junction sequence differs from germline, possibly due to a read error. CDR3 loop: CASSFEDF. As DNA, the CDR3 is TGTGCCAGCAGCTTTGAAGACTTC. The chain carries TRBV7-9 and TRBJ2-7; no clear D. This CDR3 has 8 amino acids. Germline-derived CDR1 and CDR2 are SEHNR and FQNEAQ (reference sequence). The full variable domain, its missing parts supplied by reference TRBV7-9 and TRBJ2-7, is DTGVSQNPRHKITKRGQNVTFRCDPISEHNRLYWYRQTLGQGPEFLTYFQNEAQLEKSRLLSDRFSAERPKGSFSTLEIQRTEQGDSAMYLCASSFEDFGPGTRLTVT.

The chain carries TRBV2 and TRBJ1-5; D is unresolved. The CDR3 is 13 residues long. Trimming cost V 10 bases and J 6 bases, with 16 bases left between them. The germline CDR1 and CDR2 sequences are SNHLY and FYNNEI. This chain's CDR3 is CATRREVGQPQHF. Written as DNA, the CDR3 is TGTGCCACCCGGAGGGAGGTCGGTCAGCCCCAGCATTTT.

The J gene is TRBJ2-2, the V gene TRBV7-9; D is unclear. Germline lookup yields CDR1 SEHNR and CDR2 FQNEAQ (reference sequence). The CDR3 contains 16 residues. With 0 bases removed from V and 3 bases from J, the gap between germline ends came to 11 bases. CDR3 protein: CASSLAGPSHTGELFF. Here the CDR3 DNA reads TGTGCCAGCAGCTTAGCGGGCCCATCGCACACCGGGGAGCTGTTTTTT.

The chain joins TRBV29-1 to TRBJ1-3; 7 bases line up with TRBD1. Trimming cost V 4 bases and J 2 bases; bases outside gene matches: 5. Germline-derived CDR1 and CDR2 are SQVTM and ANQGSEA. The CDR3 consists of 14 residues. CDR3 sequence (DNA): TGCAGCGTTGTGAGGGGGCAGGCTGGAAACACCATATATTTT. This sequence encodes CSVVRGQAGNTIYF.

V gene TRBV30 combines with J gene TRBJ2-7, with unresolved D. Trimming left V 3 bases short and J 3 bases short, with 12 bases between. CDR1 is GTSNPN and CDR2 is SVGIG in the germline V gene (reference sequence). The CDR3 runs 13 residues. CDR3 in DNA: TGTGCCTGGAGCCTAAAGACCGGCTACGAGCAGTACTTC. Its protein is CAWSLKTGYEQYF.

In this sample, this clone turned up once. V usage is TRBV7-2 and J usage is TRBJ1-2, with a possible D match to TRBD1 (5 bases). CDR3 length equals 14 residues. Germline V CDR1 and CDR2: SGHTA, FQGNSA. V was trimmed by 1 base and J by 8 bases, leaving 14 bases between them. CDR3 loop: CASSLDPGNVGYTF. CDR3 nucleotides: TGTGCCAGCAGCTTAGATCCAGGGAACGTCGGCTACACCTTC.

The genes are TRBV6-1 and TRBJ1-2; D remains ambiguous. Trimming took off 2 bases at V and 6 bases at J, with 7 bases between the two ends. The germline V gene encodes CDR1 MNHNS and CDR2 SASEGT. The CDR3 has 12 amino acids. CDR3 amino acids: CASSEIGNGYTF. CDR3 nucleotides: TGTGCCAGCAGTGAAATCGGGAATGGCTACACCTTC.

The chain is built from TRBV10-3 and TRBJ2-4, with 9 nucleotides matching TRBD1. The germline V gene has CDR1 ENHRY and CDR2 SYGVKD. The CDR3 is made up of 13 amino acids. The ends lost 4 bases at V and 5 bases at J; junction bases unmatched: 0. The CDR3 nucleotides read TGTGCCATCAGTGGGACAGGGGAAAACATTCAGTACTTC. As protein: CAISGTGENIQYF.

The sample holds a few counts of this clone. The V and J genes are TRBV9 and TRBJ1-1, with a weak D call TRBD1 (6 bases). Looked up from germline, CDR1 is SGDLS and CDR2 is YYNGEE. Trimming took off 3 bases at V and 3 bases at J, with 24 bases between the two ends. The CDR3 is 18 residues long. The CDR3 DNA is TGTGCCAGCAGCGCCTTCGGTGGTGGGGACATAGGCGACACTGAAGCTTTCTTT. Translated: CASSAFGGGDIGDTEAFF. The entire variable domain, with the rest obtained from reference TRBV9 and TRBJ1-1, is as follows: DSGVTQTPKHLITATGQRVTLRCSPRSGDLSVYWYQQSLDQGLQFLIQYYNGEERAKGNILERFSAQQFPDLHSELNLSSLELGDSALYFCASSAFGGGDIGDTEAFFGQGTRLTVV.

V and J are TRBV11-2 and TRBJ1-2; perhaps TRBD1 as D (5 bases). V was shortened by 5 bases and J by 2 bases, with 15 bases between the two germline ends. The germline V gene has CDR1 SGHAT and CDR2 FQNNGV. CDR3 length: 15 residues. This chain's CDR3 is CASSPGGAGNYGYTF. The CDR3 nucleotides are TGTGCCAGCAGCCCCGGAGGGGCCGGAAACTATGGCTACACCTTC.

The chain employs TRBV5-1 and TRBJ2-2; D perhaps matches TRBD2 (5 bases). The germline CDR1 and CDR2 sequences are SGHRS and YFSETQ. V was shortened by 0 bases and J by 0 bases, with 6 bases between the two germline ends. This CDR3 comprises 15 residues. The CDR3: CASSLGGSNTGELFF. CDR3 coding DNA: TGCGCCAGCAGCTTGGGAGGGTCGAACACCGGGGAGCTGTTTTTT.

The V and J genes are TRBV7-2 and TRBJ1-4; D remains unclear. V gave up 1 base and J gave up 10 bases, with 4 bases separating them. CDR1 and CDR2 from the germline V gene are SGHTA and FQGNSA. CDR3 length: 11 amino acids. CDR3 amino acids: CASSLGGKLFF. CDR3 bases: TGTGCCAGCAGCTTAGGTGGAAAACTGTTTTTT.

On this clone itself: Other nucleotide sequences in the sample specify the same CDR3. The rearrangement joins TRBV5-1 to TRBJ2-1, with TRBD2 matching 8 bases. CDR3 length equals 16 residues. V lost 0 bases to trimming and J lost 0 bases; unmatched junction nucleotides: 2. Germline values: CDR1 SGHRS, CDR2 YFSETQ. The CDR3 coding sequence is TGCGCCAGCAGCTTGGTAGCGGGAAGCTCCTACAATGAGCAGTTCTTC. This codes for CASSLVAGSSYNEQFF.

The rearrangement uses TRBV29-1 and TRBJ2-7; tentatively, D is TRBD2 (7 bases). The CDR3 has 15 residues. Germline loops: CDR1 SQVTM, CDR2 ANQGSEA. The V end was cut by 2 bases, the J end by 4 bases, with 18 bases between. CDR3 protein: CSVERQGRGKYEQYF. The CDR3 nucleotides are TGCAGCGTTGAACGGCAGGGGAGGGGAAAATACGAGCAGTACTTC.

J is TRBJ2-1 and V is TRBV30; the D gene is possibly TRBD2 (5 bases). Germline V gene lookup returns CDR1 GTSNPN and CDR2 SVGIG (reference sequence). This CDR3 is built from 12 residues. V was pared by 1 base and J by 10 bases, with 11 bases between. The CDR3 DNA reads TGTGCCTGGAGTGCGGCCGGGGAAGAGCAGTTCTTC. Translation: CAWSAAGEEQFF.

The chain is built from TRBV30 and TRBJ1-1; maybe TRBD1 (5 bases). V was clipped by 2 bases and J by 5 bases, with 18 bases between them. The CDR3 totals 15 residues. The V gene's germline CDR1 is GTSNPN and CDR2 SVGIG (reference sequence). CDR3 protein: CAWSSAGNKRTEAFF. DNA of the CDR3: TGTGCCTGGAGTTCAGCAGGGAATAAACGGACTGAAGCTTTCTTT.

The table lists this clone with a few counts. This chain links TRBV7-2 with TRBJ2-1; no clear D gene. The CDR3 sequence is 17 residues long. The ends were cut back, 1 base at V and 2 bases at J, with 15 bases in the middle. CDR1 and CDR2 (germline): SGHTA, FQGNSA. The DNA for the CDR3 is TGTGCCAGCAGCTTAGGACGGCACGGCGGAACCTACAATGAGCAGTTCTTC. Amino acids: CASSLGRHGGTYNEQFF.